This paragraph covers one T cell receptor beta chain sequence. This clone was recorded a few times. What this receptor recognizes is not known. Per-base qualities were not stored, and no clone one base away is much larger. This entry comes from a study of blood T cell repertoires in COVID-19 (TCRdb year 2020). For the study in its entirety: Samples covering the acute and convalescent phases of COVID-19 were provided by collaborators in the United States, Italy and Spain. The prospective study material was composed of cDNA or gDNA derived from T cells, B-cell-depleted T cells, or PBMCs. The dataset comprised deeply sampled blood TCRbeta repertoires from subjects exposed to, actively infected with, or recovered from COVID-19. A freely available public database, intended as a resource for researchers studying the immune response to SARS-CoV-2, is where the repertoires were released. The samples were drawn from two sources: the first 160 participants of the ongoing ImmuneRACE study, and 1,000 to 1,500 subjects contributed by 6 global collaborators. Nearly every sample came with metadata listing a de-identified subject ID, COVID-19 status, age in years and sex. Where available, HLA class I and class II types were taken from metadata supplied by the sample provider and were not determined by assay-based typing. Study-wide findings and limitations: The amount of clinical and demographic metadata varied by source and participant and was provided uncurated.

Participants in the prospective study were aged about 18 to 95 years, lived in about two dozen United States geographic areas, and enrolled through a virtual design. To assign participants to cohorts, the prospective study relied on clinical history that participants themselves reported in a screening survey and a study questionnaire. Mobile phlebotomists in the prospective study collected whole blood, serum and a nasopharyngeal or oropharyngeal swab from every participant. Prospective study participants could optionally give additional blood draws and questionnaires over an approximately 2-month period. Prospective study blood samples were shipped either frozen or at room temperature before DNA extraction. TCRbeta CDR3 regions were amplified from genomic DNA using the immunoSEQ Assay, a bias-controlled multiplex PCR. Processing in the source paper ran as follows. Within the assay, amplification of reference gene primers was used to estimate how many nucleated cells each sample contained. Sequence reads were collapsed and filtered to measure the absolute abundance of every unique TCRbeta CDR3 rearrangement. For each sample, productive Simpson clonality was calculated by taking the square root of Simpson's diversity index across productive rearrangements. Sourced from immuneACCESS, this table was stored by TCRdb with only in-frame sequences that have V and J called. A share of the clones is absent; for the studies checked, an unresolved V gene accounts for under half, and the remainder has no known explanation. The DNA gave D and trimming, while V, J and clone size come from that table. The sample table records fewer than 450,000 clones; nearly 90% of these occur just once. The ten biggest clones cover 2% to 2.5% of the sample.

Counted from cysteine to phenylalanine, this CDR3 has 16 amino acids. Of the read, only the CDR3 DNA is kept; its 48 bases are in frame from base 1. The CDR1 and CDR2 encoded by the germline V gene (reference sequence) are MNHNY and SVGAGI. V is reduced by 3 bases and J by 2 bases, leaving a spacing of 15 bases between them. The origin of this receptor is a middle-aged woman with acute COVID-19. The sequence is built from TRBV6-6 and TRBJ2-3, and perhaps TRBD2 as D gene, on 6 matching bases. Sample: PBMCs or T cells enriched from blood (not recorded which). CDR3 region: CASSYQGGEFTDTQYF. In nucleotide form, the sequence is TGTGCCAGCAGTTATCAAGGCGGGGAATTCACAGATACGCAGTATTTT.